Shown below are 30 T cell receptor beta chains from a single sample sequenced in a study of T cell changes during pregnancy in multiple sclerosis. Method: immunoSEQ multiplex PCR; TCRdb's copy keeps in-frame clones and lacks some. The sample consists of around 44,000 clones, roughly 92% of them appearing once. Source material: peripheral blood. The receptors derive from a female donor with multiple sclerosis, enrolled in a pregnancy study.

The chain combines TRBV27 with TRBJ1-4, with D tentatively TRBD1 (6 bases). The CDR3 consists of 14 residues. V lost 6 bases to trimming and J lost 4 bases, with 12 bases between them. Germline V gene data show CDR1 as MNHEY and CDR2 as SMNVEV (reference sequence). This chain's CDR3 is CASRGGRVNEKLFF. The CDR3, as DNA: TGTGCCAGCAGAGGGGGGCGGGTTAATGAAAAACTGTTTTTT.

The chain couples TRBV2 to TRBJ1-1; D is undetermined. The V end was cut by 7 bases, the J end by 4 bases, with 13 bases between. From germline, CDR1 is SNHLY and CDR2 FYNNEI. CDR3 length: 13 amino acids. In DNA, the CDR3 is TGTGCCAGCACGTACAGCCCTGTCACTGAAGCTTTCTTT. It codes for CASTYSPVTEAFF.

The V gene is TRBV6-5, the J gene TRBJ2-7; D is uncertain. CDR1 MNHEY and CDR2 SVGAGI come from the germline V gene. V lost 5 bases and J lost 7, with 21 bases in between. This CDR3 region has 15 residues. CDR3 DNA sequence: TGTGCCAGCAGTCCGAACCTACCCTCCCTTAGGGAGCAGTACTTC. Its protein is CASSPNLPSLREQYF.

This chain joins TRBV4-2 and TRBJ1-4, with D tentatively TRBD1 (5 bases). V lost 1 base, J lost 4 bases, and 10 bases lay in between. The CDR3 spans 15 residues. Germline CDR1 and CDR2: LGHNA and YNFKEQ. Here the CDR3 reads CASSQGGGINEKLFF. The CDR3 DNA follows: TGTGCCAGCAGCCAAGGGGGCGGTATTAATGAAAAACTGTTTTTT.

This chain links TRBV19 with TRBJ1-5; D is unclear. The CDR3 extends over 13 amino acids. The germline gives CDR1 LNHDA, CDR2 SQIVND (reference sequence). The V and J ends lost 3 bases and 7 bases respectively, with 10 bases between them. CDR3 region: CASSMATGQPQHF. Here the CDR3 DNA reads TGTGCCAGTAGTATGGCCACCGGACAGCCCCAGCATTTT.

This clone was seen once. The chain combines TRBV4-1 with TRBJ2-2; 10 bases agree with TRBD2. The V and J ends lost 1 base and 3 bases, in that order; junction bases with no gene match: 2. CDR3 size: 16 residues. CDR1 MGHRA and CDR2 YSYEKL come from the germline V gene. The CDR3 DNA reads TGCGCCAGCAGCCAAGGGACTAGCGGTTACACCGGGGAGCTGTTTTTT. Residues: CASSQGTSGYTGELFF.

The chain is built from TRBV30 and TRBJ1-6, with D unresolved. CDR1 GTSNPN and CDR2 SVGIG come from the germline V gene (reference sequence). The length of the CDR3 is 14 residues. V lost 4 bases and J 7 bases, leaving 14 bases between the germline ends. As DNA, the CDR3 is TGTGCCTGGAACCCCGGACGGGAAAATTCACCCCTCCACTTT. Encoded protein: CAWNPGRENSPLHF.

The V and J genes are TRBV7-8 and TRBJ2-7; the match to TRBD2 covers 7 bases. CDR3 length: 13 residues. Unmatched junction bases numbered 4, after V lost 5 bases and J lost 3 bases. In germline, CDR1 is SGHVS, CDR2 FQNEAQ. CDR3 DNA: TGTGCCAGCAGCAGGGGACTAAACTACGAGCAGTACTTC. It codes for CASSRGLNYEQYF.

J is TRBJ1-2 and V is TRBV7-3; weak D call: TRBD1 (6 bases). CDR3 size: 13 residues. Germline V lookup: CDR1 SGHTA, CDR2 FQGTGA. Trimming shortened V by 4 bases and J by 6 bases, and 12 bases separated the two germline ends. CDR3 nucleotide sequence: TGTGCCAGCAGCTCCCCGGGGGGCGATGGCTACACCTTC. Residues: CASSSPGGDGYTF. Looking up the rest from reference TRBV7-3 and TRBJ1-2 gives the full variable domain: GAGVSQTPSNKVTEKGKYVELRCDPISGHTALYWYRQSLGQGPEFLIYFQGTGAADDSGLPNDRFFAVRPEGSVSTLKIQRTERGDSAVYLCASSSPGGDGYTFGSGTRLTVV.

The chain recombines TRBV18 with TRBJ1-4, with D unresolved. V was clipped by 1 base and J by 2 bases, with 2 bases between them. Germline CDR1 is KGHSH and CDR2 is LQKENI. CDR3 length: 13 amino acids. CDR3 region: CASSPLTNEKLFF. The CDR3 DNA is TGTGCCAGCTCACCACTCACTAATGAAAAACTGTTTTTT.

V and J are TRBV7-9 and TRBJ1-1; 7 bases match TRBD1. The V and J ends lost 3 bases and 6 bases, in that order; junction bases with no gene match: 1. The germline CDR1 and CDR2 sequences are SEHNR and FQNEAQ (reference sequence). The CDR3 spans 12 residues. CDR3: CASSFTGAEAFF. In DNA form, the CDR3 reads TGTGCCAGCAGCTTTACAGGGGCTGAAGCTTTCTTT.

This chain joins TRBV10-2 and TRBJ1-5; TRBD1 might be the D (5 bases). Germline CDR1 WSHSY, CDR2 SAAADI. The CDR3 loop spans 15 amino acids. V lost 3 bases and J 0 bases, leaving 9 bases between the germline ends. The CDR3 sequence is CASSDRGLSNQPQHF. For the CDR3, the DNA is TGCGCCAGCAGTGATAGGGGACTTAGCAATCAGCCCCAGCATTTT.

This clone appeared a few times. J is TRBJ1-4 and V is TRBV7-9; no reliable D call. Germline CDR1 is SEHNR and CDR2 is FQNEAQ (reference sequence). Trimming took 2 bases from V and 0 from J, leaving 13 bases between them. This CDR3 contains 17 residues. CDR3 bases: TGTGCCAGCAGCTTATCACAGTTACCGGCAACTAATGAAAAACTGTTTTTT. Translated: CASSLSQLPATNEKLFF.

The rearrangement uses TRBV6-7 and TRBJ2-7; TRBD2 matches at 8 bases. Being an ORF, TRBV6-7 has a function that is uncertain. CDR3 length: 15 residues. Trimming cost V 8 bases and J 2 bases; bases outside gene matches: 11. CDR3 DNA: TGTGCCAGCCCCTTACTGGGTAGCGGGGCCTACGAGCAGTACTTC. Protein: CASPLLGSGAYEQYF.

V gene TRBV9 combines with J gene TRBJ2-1; D not certain. The germline CDR1 and CDR2 sequences are SGDLS and YYNGEE. Trimming left V 0 bases short and J 12 bases short, with 13 bases between. The CDR3 length is 13 residues. In DNA, the CDR3 is TGTGCCAGCAGCGTAGTTACGACGGACCGGCAGTTCTTC. Its translation: CASSVVTTDRQFF.

The gene calls are TRBV5-1 and TRBJ1-2, with 7 positions matching TRBD1. This CDR3 spans 13 amino acids. The junction had 2 bases not matched to a gene; V was cut back by 4 bases and J by 2 bases. Germline V CDR1 and CDR2: SGHRS, YFSETQ. This CDR3 reads CASSGDSNYGYTF. CDR3 DNA sequence: TGCGCCAGCAGCGGGGACAGCAACTATGGCTACACCTTC.

This chain joins TRBV7-2 and TRBJ1-5; D is possibly TRBD1 (5 bases). The CDR3 extends over 16 amino acids. Germline CDR1 SGHTA, CDR2 FQGNSA. Between the trimmed V and J ends, which lost 3 bases and 0 bases, there was a span of 12 bases. Here the CDR3 DNA reads TGTGCCAGCAGCTTCACCTCGGGGCTTAGCAATCAGCCCCAGCATTTT. This encodes CASSFTSGLSNQPQHF.

V and J are TRBV30 and TRBJ1-2; D is undetermined. CDR1 and CDR2 (germline): GTSNPN, SVGIG (reference sequence). The CDR3 extends over 14 amino acids. Trimming removed 0 bases at V and 4 bases at J, with 12 bases between. The CDR3 DNA follows: TGTGCCTGGAGTGTTTGGAAGGACCGCTATGGCTACACCTTC. Translating gives CAWSVWKDRYGYTF.

The gene calls are TRBV5-1 and TRBJ2-7; 8 bases match TRBD2. From germline, CDR1 is SGHRS and CDR2 YFSETQ. CDR3 size: 16 residues. V was clipped by 1 base and J by 2 bases; unmatched bases: 8. Written as DNA, the CDR3 is TGCGCCAGCAGCTTGTTGGGCCTAGCGGGCGCCTACGAGCAGTACTTC. Its protein product is CASSLLGLAGAYEQYF. The whole variable domain, remainder taken from reference TRBV5-1 and TRBJ2-7, is KAGVTQTPRYLIKTRGQQVTLSCSPISGHRSVSWYQQTPGQGLQFLFEYFSETQRNKGNFPGRFSGRQFSNSRSEMNVSTLELGDSALYLCASSLLGLAGAYEQYFGPGTRLTVT.

V usage is TRBV5-1 and J usage is TRBJ1-1; 7 bases map to TRBD1. Losses at the gene ends were 4 bases for V and 8 bases for J; bases not matched to a gene: 5. Germline values: CDR1 SGHRS, CDR2 YFSETQ. The CDR3 is made up of 12 amino acids. DNA for the CDR3: TGCGCCAGCAGCCATCCGGACAGGGAAGCTTTCTTT. Translating gives CASSHPDREAFF.

This sequence joins TRBV5-1 and TRBJ2-3, with TRBD2 identical over 10 bases. Germline CDR1 is SGHRS and CDR2 is YFSETQ. V was pared by 4 bases and J by 3 bases, with 20 bases of the junction left unmatched. This CDR3 has 20 residues. The CDR3 region is CASSVLAGTSVEAGTDTQYF. CDR3 sequence (DNA): TGCGCCAGCAGCGTACTCGCTGGGACTAGCGTGGAGGCAGGGACAGATACGCAGTATTTT.

The V gene is TRBV7-8, the J gene TRBJ2-1, with D unresolved. The V gene lost 7 bases and the J gene lost 9 bases, with 22 bases spanning the gap. Germline CDR1 SGHVS, CDR2 FQNEAQ. The CDR3 is 15 amino acids. The CDR3 sequence is CASIPLPSDRIEQFF. The CDR3 region has the DNA TGTGCCAGCATCCCTCTTCCCAGCGATCGGATTGAGCAGTTCTTC.

V gene TRBV5-1 combines with J gene TRBJ1-5, with TRBD1 matching 7 bases. The ends lost 1 base at V and 0 bases at J; junction bases unmatched: 1. The CDR3 spans 15 residues. Germline CDR1 is SGHRS and CDR2 is YFSETQ. CDR3 protein: CASSLTGASNQPQHF. The CDR3, as DNA: TGCGCCAGCAGCTTGACAGGGGCTAGCAATCAGCCCCAGCATTTT.

V gene TRBV12-5 combines with J gene TRBJ2-1, with 11 bases lining up with TRBD2. Trimming at V came to 1 base and at J to 2 bases, leaving 1 base not matched to a gene. CDR3 length equals 16 residues. Germline V gene lookup returns CDR1 LGHNT and CDR2 FRNRAP. For the CDR3, the DNA is TGTGCTAGTGGTTTGGAACTAGCGGGAGCCTACAATGAGCAGTTCTTC. This codes for CASGLELAGAYNEQFF.

V and J are TRBV2 and TRBJ1-2, with 10 bases fitting TRBD1. The V and J ends lost 8 bases and 5 bases, in that order; junction bases with no gene match: 14. The V gene's germline CDR1 is SNHLY and CDR2 FYNNEI. CDR3 size: 16 residues. The CDR3 loop is CASRSGQGDWGYGYTF. The CDR3 DNA reads TGTGCCAGCCGAAGCGGACAGGGGGATTGGGGGTATGGCTACACCTTC.

The chain is built from TRBV6-5 and TRBJ2-3; D might be TRBD1 (6 bases). This CDR3 region has 15 residues. Germline V gives CDR1 MNHEY, CDR2 SVGAGI. V shed 0 bases and J shed 6 bases, with 13 bases lying between them. Here the CDR3 DNA reads TGTGCCAGCAGTTACTCGGTTCAGGGGATGGATACGCAGTATTTT. It yields the protein CASSYSVQGMDTQYF.

The chain is built from TRBV18 and TRBJ2-5; no firm D call. V dropped 5 bases and J dropped 5 bases, with 18 bases sitting between them. From germline, CDR1 is KGHSH and CDR2 LQKENI. The CDR3 is 15 amino acids. The CDR3 region has the DNA TGTGCCAGCTCATCAGTGGCTACCTCCCGGGAGACCCAGTACTTC. Translation gives CASSSVATSRETQYF.

On this clone: This same CDR3 is encoded by further DNA sequences in the sample. V gene TRBV7-9 combines with J gene TRBJ2-3; no definite D call. Looked up from germline, CDR1 is SEHNR and CDR2 is FQNEAQ (reference sequence). The germline V and J ends were trimmed by 3 bases and 3 bases, with 1 base remaining between them. CDR3 size: 11 residues. For the CDR3, the DNA is TGTGCCAGCAGCTTGACAGATACGCAGTATTTT. This encodes CASSLTDTQYF. Full variable domain (missing parts from reference TRBV7-9 and TRBJ2-3): DTGVSQNPRHKITKRGQNVTFRCDPISEHNRLYWYRQTLGQGPEFLTYFQNEAQLEKSRLLSDRFSAERPKGSFSTLEIQRTEQGDSAMYLCASSLTDTQYFGPGTRLTVL.

V usage is TRBV4-1 and J usage is TRBJ2-2; 7 bases agree with TRBD1. Germline V gene sequence: CDR1 MGHRA, CDR2 YSYEKL. This CDR3 is 14 amino acids long. The V segment lost 1 base and the J segment 6 bases; nucleotides outside the gene matches: 2. The CDR3 nucleotides read TGCGCCAGCAGCCAAGCACAGGGGTCCGGGGAGCTGTTTTTT. Residues: CASSQAQGSGELFF.

CDR3 coding DNA: TGTGCCAGCAGCCTAGGGGGGGTGTGGTACGAGCAGTACTTC. Amino acid sequence: CASSLGGVWYEQYF. This chain connects TRBV7-2 to TRBJ2-7, with TRBD2 as a possible D gene (7 bases). This CDR3 comprises 14 residues. The germline gives CDR1 SGHTA, CDR2 FQGNSA. Deletions cut 5 bases from V and 4 bases from J, with 15 bases between.